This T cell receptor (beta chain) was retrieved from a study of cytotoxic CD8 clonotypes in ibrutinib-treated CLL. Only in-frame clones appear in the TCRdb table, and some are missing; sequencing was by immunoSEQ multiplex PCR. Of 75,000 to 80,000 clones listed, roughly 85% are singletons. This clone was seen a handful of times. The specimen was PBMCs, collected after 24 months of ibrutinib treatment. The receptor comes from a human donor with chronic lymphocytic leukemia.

The CDR3 DNA reads as TGTGCCAGCAGCGCCCACGGATTAGCGGAGGGCACAGATACGCAGTATTTT. Its protein product is CASSAHGLAEGTDTQYF. The chain carries TRBV9 and TRBJ2-3; TRBD2 is a possible D gene (6 bases). Trimming removed 3 bases from V and 1 base from J, with 18 bases in between. CDR1 is SGDLS, CDR2 YYNGEE, per germline. This CDR3 is built from 17 residues.